This TCR beta chain is drawn from a study of T-cell memory formation after mild COVID-19. The wider study: Across donors, TCR clusters were largely donor specific.

Whole-study results and caveats: Among clones contracting day 15 to 85, CD4/CD8 was balanced, whereas later expanders leaned CD4+. Mainly in CM and EM were contracting CD4+ clones; CD8+ were in EMRA.

With constant-segment primers, 5'RACE yielded cDNA libraries of TCR alpha and TCR beta that carried sample barcodes and UMIs. Each CDR3 protein gets one entry after TCRdb re-called the 5' RACE reads with MiXCR. The sample holds 150,000 to 200,000 distinct CDR3 sequences, more than 9% seen once. CDR3 length: 11 amino acids. With 5 bases removed from V and 10 bases from J, the gap between germline ends came to 8 bases. Germline V gene data show CDR1 as MNHNY and CDR2 as SVGAGI (reference sequence). There are a few counts of this clonotype. Its cognate antigen is unknown. V is TRBV6-6 and J is TRBJ1-4; D unclear. This TCR was sampled from a man aged 18 to 29 who had mild COVID-19 (a few samples of this study predate the infection). Cell type and time point are not known. Sample: PBMCs or a T cell subset sorted from them (not recorded which). CDR3 in amino acids: CASSPRPKLFF. The CDR3 nucleotides read TGTGCCAGCAGTCCCCGGCCAAAACTGTTTTTT.